The sequence of this T cell receptor beta chain was determined in a study of shared clonotypes between healthy human individuals. The donors were adults (healthy and HIV-negative) with no recent acute infections or vaccinations. In its sample, this clone was seen once. V shed 5 bases, J shed 8 bases, and the junction held 9 bases outside the gene matches. This CDR3 region has 14 residues. Per germline, CDR1 MDHEN and CDR2 SYDVKM. Sequencing was performed with immunoSEQ multiplex PCR; in TCRdb, only in-frame clones are kept and a portion is missing. The table has approximately 1.4 million clones, approximately 98% seen once.

V and J are TRBV28 and TRBJ2-3, with 8 bases identical to TRBD2. The sample taken for sequencing was naive CD4+ T cells sorted from blood. Subset in this sample: CD45RA+ positively selected. The receptor comes from a young man in good health. The CDR3 loop reads CASSPTQREPTQYF. The DNA of the CDR3 is TGTGCCAGCAGTCCCACCCAGCGGGAGCCTACGCAGTATTTT.